Given below is one T cell receptor beta chain in context. What it binds is not known. This record belongs to a study of T cells in tumors after PD-1 blockade. Across the study: Either cemiplimab 350 mg every 2 weeks or pembrolizumab 200 mg every 3 weeks was given. Some patients also took daily vismodegib 150 mg during anti-PD-1 treatment. Study-wide results and limits: About 41% of tumor TCR clonotypes were also found in blood.

CDR1 MNHEY and CDR2 SVGAGI come from the germline V gene. Trimming removed 6 bases from V and 6 bases from J; junction bases left unmatched: 5. This CDR3 spans 13 amino acids. The table came from immunoSEQ multiplex PCR; TCRdb's copy has only in-frame clones and leaves some out. The sample lists more than 45,000 clones, approximately 79% occurring once. The sequence was collected from a human donor with advanced basal cell or squamous cell carcinoma (not recorded which). The chain couples TRBV6-5 to TRBJ1-5; 7 bases match TRBD1. This specimen consisted of PBMCs, obtained before anti-PD-1 therapy. As DNA, the CDR3 is TGTGCCAGCAGACAGGGGTACGGTCAGCCCCAGCATTTT. This translates into CASRQGYGQPQHF.